The rows below give T cell receptor beta chains drawn from one sample of a study of CD8+ T cells in alopecia areata. Libraries were prepared by immunoSEQ multiplex PCR; TCRdb keeps only in-frame clonotypes and omits some of them. This table has about 160,000 clones, 55% to 75% appearing once. The sample was CD4+ T cells sorted from blood, taken at week 4, from a patient treated with tofacitinib. The receptors come from a human donor with alopecia areata. Each CDR3 is given with its conserved first and last residue. The order of the fields is J gene, V gene, clone size, D gene, CDR3 length, CDR3 DNA, CDR3 protein. A D gene is named only where the DNA matches it firmly. Part of the rows lack a size; the others show once, few, many or a class for expanded clones.

J gene: TRBJ1-1; V gene: TRBV29-1; clone size: few; D gene: -; CDR3 length: 12; CDR3 DNA: TGCAGCGTTAAGGGTGTGGGCACTGAAGCTTTCTTT; CDR3 protein: CSVKGVGTEAFF
J gene: TRBJ1-6; V gene: TRBV30; clone size: -; D gene: TRBD1; CDR3 length: 15; CDR3 DNA: TGTGCCTGGAGTGTATTCGGGACAGGGGGTTCACCCCTCCACTTT; CDR3 protein: CAWSVFGTGGSPLHF
J gene: TRBJ1-1; V gene: TRBV7-6; clone size: -; D gene: -; CDR3 length: 13; CDR3 DNA: TGTGCCAGCAGCACGGCTTTGATCACTGAAGCTTTCTTT; CDR3 protein: CASSTALITEAFF
J gene: TRBJ1-3; V gene: TRBV30; clone size: -; D gene: -; CDR3 length: 14; CDR3 DNA: TGTGCCTGGATAGGGGGATTGTGGGGAAACACCATATATTTT; CDR3 protein: CAWIGGLWGNTIYF
J gene: TRBJ2-4; V gene: TRBV30; clone size: once; D gene: -; CDR3 length: 12; CDR3 DNA: TGTGCCTGGAGTGAACGAGGAAACATTCAGTACTTC; CDR3 protein: CAWSERGNIQYF
J gene: TRBJ1-5; V gene: TRBV29-1; clone size: -; D gene: -; CDR3 length: 14; CDR3 DNA: TGCAGCGTTGCGGGGGGTGGCGGCAATCAGCCCCAGCATTTT; CDR3 protein: CSVAGGGGNQPQHF
J gene: TRBJ1-5; V gene: TRBV5-1; clone size: -; D gene: -; CDR3 length: 14; CDR3 DNA: TGCGCCAGCAGCTTGGATCCGTGGGGGCGGCCCCAGCATTTT; CDR3 protein: CASSLDPWGRPQHF
J gene: TRBJ2-1; V gene: TRBV16; clone size: -; D gene: TRBD1; CDR3 length: 13; CDR3 DNA: TGTGCCAGCAGCATACAGGGGAGCGGTGAGCAGTTCTTC; CDR3 protein: CASSIQGSGEQFF
J gene: TRBJ2-5; V gene: TRBV5-6; clone size: once; D gene: -; CDR3 length: 15; CDR3 DNA: TGTGCCAGCAGCTTGTTTTCCGGGGATGGAGAGACCCAGTACTTC; CDR3 protein: CASSLFSGDGETQYF
J gene: TRBJ1-6; V gene: TRBV29-1; clone size: -; D gene: -; CDR3 length: 13; CDR3 DNA: TGCAGCGTTGAAGACAGGGTGGGCTCACCCCTCCACTTT; CDR3 protein: CSVEDRVGSPLHF
J gene: TRBJ2-5; V gene: TRBV9; clone size: once; D gene: TRBD2; CDR3 length: 16; CDR3 DNA: TGTGCCAGCAGCGTAGGAGCGGGGGGGTTGCGTGAGACCCAGTACTTC; CDR3 protein: CASSVGAGGLRETQYF
J gene: TRBJ2-1; V gene: TRBV9; clone size: -; D gene: TRBD2; CDR3 length: 15; CDR3 DNA: TGTGCCAGCAGCGTAGAAGGACTAGCGTACAATGAGCAGTTCTTC; CDR3 protein: CASSVEGLAYNEQFF
J gene: TRBJ2-5; V gene: TRBV4-2; clone size: -; D gene: -; CDR3 length: 15; CDR3 DNA: TGTGCCAGCAGCCCCACTAGAGCATCGCAAGAGACCCAGTACTTC; CDR3 protein: CASSPTRASQETQYF
J gene: TRBJ1-2; V gene: TRBV6-5; clone size: once; D gene: TRBD1; CDR3 length: 13; CDR3 DNA: TGTGCCAGCAGACCGGACAGGGTTGGTGGCTACACCTTC; CDR3 protein: CASRPDRVGGYTF
J gene: TRBJ1-1; V gene: TRBV25-1; clone size: -; D gene: -; CDR3 length: 14; CDR3 DNA: TGTGCCAGCAAGGAGCCGGGTCTGGGCACTGAAGCTTTCTTT; CDR3 protein: CASKEPGLGTEAFF
J gene: TRBJ2-6; V gene: TRBV30; clone size: -; D gene: -; CDR3 length: 14; CDR3 DNA: TGTGCCCGAAAGGTAGAAGATGGGGCCAACGTCCTGACTTTC; CDR3 protein: CARKVEDGANVLTF
J gene: TRBJ2-1; V gene: TRBV5-1; clone size: -; D gene: TRBD1; CDR3 length: 12; CDR3 DNA: TGCGCCAGCAGCTTGGGAGGGGGCGAGCAGTTCTTC; CDR3 protein: CASSLGGGEQFF
J gene: TRBJ2-2; V gene: TRBV4-2; clone size: -; D gene: -; CDR3 length: 15; CDR3 DNA: TGTGCCAGCAGCACCCGGGCAGGGTGGGCCGGGGAGCTGTTTTTT; CDR3 protein: CASSTRAGWAGELFF
J gene: TRBJ1-2; V gene: TRBV30; clone size: -; D gene: TRBD1; CDR3 length: 15; CDR3 DNA: TGTGCCTGGAGTGGACGACAGGGGAGTGACTATGGCTACACCTTC; CDR3 protein: CAWSGRQGSDYGYTF
J gene: TRBJ2-7; V gene: TRBV29-1; clone size: -; D gene: -; CDR3 length: 11; CDR3 DNA: TGCAGCGGTAAACAGGGAGGTGAGCAGTACTTC; CDR3 protein: CSGKQGGEQYF
J gene: TRBJ1-4; V gene: TRBV30; clone size: -; D gene: TRBD1; CDR3 length: 15; CDR3 DNA: TGTGCCTGCCTACTCTCCGGGACAGGGGTGGAAAAACTGTTTTTT; CDR3 protein: CACLLSGTGVEKLFF
J gene: TRBJ2-5; V gene: TRBV6-5; clone size: -; D gene: -; CDR3 length: 13; CDR3 DNA: TGTGCCAGCACCAACGGCAGAGGGGAGACCCAGTACTTC; CDR3 protein: CASTNGRGETQYF
J gene: TRBJ2-2; V gene: TRBV11-2; clone size: -; D gene: -; CDR3 length: 13; CDR3 DNA: TGTGCCAGCAGCTTAGGAGACGGCGGGGAGCTGTTTTTT; CDR3 protein: CASSLGDGGELFF
J gene: TRBJ2-2; V gene: TRBV10-3; clone size: -; D gene: TRBD2; CDR3 length: 15; CDR3 DNA: TGTGCCATCAGTGAACAAGCGGGGGACACCGGGGAGCTGTTTTTT; CDR3 protein: CAISEQAGDTGELFF
J gene: TRBJ2-5; V gene: TRBV29-1; clone size: -; D gene: -; CDR3 length: 12; CDR3 DNA: TGCAGCGTAGTCCTAACGGGGGAGACCCAGTACTTC; CDR3 protein: CSVVLTGETQYF
J gene: TRBJ2-5; V gene: TRBV18; clone size: -; D gene: -; CDR3 length: 13; CDR3 DNA: TGTGCCAGCTCGCGCGACTATCAGGGGACCCAGTACTTC; CDR3 protein: CASSRDYQGTQYF
J gene: TRBJ2-7; V gene: TRBV29-1; clone size: -; D gene: -; CDR3 length: 16; CDR3 DNA: TGCAGCGTTGACGGGGGGGGATCGGGACAGAAGAACGAGCAGTACTTC; CDR3 protein: CSVDGGGSGQKNEQYF
J gene: TRBJ1-2; V gene: TRBV2; clone size: -; D gene: -; CDR3 length: 12; CDR3 DNA: TGTGCCAGCAGTGAGAGGTACTATGGCTACACCTTC; CDR3 protein: CASSERYYGYTF
J gene: TRBJ2-1; V gene: TRBV4-1; clone size: -; D gene: -; CDR3 length: 15; CDR3 DNA: TGCGCCAGCAGCCAACGTGGGAGCTCCTACAATGAGCAGTTCTTC; CDR3 protein: CASSQRGSSYNEQFF
J gene: TRBJ1-1; V gene: TRBV29-1; clone size: few; D gene: -; CDR3 length: 14; CDR3 DNA: TGCAGCGTTGGAACGCTTAGTTTGAACACTGAAGCTTTCTTT; CDR3 protein: CSVGTLSLNTEAFF
J gene: TRBJ2-7; V gene: TRBV6-5; clone size: few; D gene: -; CDR3 length: 12; CDR3 DNA: TGTGCCAGCAGCCAGGGACCCTACGAGCAGTACTTC; CDR3 protein: CASSQGPYEQYF
J gene: TRBJ2-1; V gene: TRBV11-1; clone size: -; D gene: -; CDR3 length: 17; CDR3 DNA: TGTGCCAGCAGCCCTCTTCCGACAAGTCCTGCGCAGGATGAGCAGTTCTTC; CDR3 protein: CASSPLPTSPAQDEQFF
J gene: TRBJ1-1; V gene: TRBV5-1; clone size: -; D gene: TRBD1; CDR3 length: 17; CDR3 DNA: TGCGCCAGCAGTTTCACTCGGGACAGGGAGACCTTGGGTCGCGCTTTCTTT; CDR3 protein: CASSFTRDRETLGRAFF
J gene: TRBJ2-6; V gene: TRBV27; clone size: few; D gene: -; CDR3 length: 15; CDR3 DNA: TGTGCCAGCAGTCCCCCCGGGGCTGGGGCCAACGTCCTGACTTTC; CDR3 protein: CASSPPGAGANVLTF
J gene: TRBJ1-6; V gene: TRBV9; clone size: -; D gene: TRBD1; CDR3 length: 15; CDR3 DNA: TGTGCCAGCAGCGCCCGGGACAGCACAAATTCACCCCTCCACTTT; CDR3 protein: CASSARDSTNSPLHF
J gene: TRBJ2-5; V gene: TRBV29-1; clone size: -; D gene: -; CDR3 length: 13; CDR3 DNA: TGCAGCGTTGAGGTAGTAGTGGGGGAGACCCAGTACTTC; CDR3 protein: CSVEVVVGETQYF